This T cell receptor beta chain is from a study of blood T cell repertoires in COVID-19. Looking at the study overall: Some COVID-19 samples were acute and others convalescent; all came from the United States, Italy and Spain.

The CDR3 spans 13 residues. V lost 2 bases and J lost 6, with 8 bases in between. The germline V gene encodes CDR1 MNHNS and CDR2 SASEGT. Per the original methods: From reference gene primer amplification, estimates of nucleated cell counts were derived. Clones were sequenced by immunoSEQ multiplex PCR, and TCRdb holds only the in-frame ones, with some missing. That table is the source of V, J and clone size, and D and trimming were worked out from the DNA. The sample gives 70,000 or so clones, 90% of which show up once; over 8% is in the top ten. The sequenced sample was peripheral blood. The sequence was collected from a human donor in a cohort sampled during active COVID-19. The rearrangement uses TRBV6-1 and TRBJ1-5; no reliable D call. The CDR3 sequence: CASSERVFQPQHF. The DNA of the CDR3 is TGTGCCAGCAGTGAACGAGTATTTCAGCCCCAGCATTTT.